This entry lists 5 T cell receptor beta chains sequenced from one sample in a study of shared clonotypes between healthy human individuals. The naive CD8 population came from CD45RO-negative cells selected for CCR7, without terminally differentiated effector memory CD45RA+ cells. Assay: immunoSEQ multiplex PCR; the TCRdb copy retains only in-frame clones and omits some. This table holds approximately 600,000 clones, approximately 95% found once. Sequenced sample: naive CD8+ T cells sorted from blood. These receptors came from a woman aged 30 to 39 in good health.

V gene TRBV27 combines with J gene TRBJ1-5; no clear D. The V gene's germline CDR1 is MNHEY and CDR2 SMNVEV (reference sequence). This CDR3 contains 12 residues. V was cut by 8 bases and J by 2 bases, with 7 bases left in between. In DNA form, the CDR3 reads TGTGCCAGCGGACGGGGCAATCAGCCCCAGCATTTT. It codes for CASGRGNQPQHF.

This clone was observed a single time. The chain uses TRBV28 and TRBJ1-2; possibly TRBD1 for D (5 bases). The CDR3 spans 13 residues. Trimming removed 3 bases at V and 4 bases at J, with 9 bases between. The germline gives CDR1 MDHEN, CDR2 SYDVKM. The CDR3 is CASSFDSSYGYTF. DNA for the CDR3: TGTGCCAGCAGTTTCGACAGTAGCTATGGCTACACCTTC.

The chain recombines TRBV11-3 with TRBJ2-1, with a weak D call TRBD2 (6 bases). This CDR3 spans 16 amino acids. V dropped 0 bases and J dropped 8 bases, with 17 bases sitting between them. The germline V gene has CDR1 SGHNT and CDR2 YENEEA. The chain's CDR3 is CASSLEYSVGGDEQFF. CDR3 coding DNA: TGTGCCAGCAGCTTAGAGTACTCCGTGGGAGGTGATGAGCAGTTCTTC. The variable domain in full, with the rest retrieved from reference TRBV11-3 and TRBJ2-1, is EAGVVQSPRYKIIEKKQPVAFWCNPISGHNTLYWYLQNLGQGPELLIRYENEEAVDDSQLPKDRFSAERLKGVDSTLKIQPAELGDSAVYLCASSLEYSVGGDEQFFGPGTRLTVL.

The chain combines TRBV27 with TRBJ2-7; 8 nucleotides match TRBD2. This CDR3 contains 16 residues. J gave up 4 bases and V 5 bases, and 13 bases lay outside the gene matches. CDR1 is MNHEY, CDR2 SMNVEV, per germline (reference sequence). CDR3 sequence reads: CASSPSAGARFYEQYF. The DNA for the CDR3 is TGTGCCAGCAGTCCGTCAGCGGGAGCCAGATTTTACGAGCAGTACTTC.

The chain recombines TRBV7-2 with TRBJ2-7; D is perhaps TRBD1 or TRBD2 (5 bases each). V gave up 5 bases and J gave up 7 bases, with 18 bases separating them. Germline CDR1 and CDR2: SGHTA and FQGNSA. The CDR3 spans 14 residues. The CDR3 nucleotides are TGTGCCAGCAGCGCCTACTGGGGGTTTGGGGAGCAGTACTTC. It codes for CASSAYWGFGEQYF.